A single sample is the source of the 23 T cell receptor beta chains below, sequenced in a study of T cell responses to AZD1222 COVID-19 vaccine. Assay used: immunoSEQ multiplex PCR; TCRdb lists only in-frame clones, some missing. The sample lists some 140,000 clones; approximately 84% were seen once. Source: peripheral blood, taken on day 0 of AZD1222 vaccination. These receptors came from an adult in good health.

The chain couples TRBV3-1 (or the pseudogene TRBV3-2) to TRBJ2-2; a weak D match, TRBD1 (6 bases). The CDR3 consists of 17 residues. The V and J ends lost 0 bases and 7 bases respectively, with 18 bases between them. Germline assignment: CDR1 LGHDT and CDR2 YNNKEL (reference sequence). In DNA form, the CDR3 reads TGTGCCAGCAGCCAAGATCGAGGGCAGGGGACCGGCGGGGAGCTGTTTTTT. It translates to CASSQDRGQGTGGELFF.

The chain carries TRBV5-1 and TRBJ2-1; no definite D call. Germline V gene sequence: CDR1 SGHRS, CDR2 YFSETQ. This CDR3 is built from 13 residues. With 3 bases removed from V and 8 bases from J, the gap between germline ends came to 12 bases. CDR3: CASSSRSGDEQFF. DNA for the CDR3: TGCGCCAGCAGCTCTAGGTCAGGAGATGAGCAGTTCTTC.

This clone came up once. CDR3 in amino acids: CASSLTPNGYTF. Written as DNA, the CDR3 is TGTGCCAGCAGTTTGACACCCAATGGCTACACCTTC. The V and J genes are TRBV28 and TRBJ1-2; D call uncertain. The CDR3 consists of 12 residues. Germline CDR1 and CDR2: MDHEN and SYDVKM. Trimming stripped 3 bases from V and 6 bases from J, with 8 bases between.

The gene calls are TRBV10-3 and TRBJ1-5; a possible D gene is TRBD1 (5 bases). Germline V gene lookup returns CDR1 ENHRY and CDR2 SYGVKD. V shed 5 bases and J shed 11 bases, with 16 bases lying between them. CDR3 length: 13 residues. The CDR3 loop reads CAISRDAGVAQHF. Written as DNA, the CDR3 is TGTGCCATCAGTAGGGACGCCGGGGTGGCCCAGCATTTT.

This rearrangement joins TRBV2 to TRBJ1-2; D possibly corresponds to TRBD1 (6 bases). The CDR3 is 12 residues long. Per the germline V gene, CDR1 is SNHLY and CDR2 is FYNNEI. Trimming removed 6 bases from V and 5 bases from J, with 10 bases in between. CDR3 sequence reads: CASRTTGYGYTF. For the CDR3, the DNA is TGTGCCAGCAGGACTACAGGGTATGGCTACACCTTC.

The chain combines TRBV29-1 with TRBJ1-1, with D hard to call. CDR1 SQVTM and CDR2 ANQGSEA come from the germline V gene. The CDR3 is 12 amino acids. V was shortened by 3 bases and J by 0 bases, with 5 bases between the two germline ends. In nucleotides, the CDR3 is TGCAGCGTTGATGTTGTGAACACTGAAGCTTTCTTT. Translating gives CSVDVVNTEAFF. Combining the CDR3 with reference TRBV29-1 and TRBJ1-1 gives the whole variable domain SAVISQKPSRDICQRGTSLTIQCQVDSQVTMMFWYRQQPGQSLTLIATANQGSEATYESGFVIDKFPISRPNLTFSTLTVSNMSPEDSSIYLCSVDVVNTEAFFGQGTRLTVV.

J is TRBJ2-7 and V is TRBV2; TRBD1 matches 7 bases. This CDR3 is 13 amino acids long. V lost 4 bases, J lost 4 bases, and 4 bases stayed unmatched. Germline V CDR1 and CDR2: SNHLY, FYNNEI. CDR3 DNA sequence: TGTGCCAGCAGTGGAGGACAGGTATACGAGCAGTACTTC. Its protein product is CASSGGQVYEQYF.

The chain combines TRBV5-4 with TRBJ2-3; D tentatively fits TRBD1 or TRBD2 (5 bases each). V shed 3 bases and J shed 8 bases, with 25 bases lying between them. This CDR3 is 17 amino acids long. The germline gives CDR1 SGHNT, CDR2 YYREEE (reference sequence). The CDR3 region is CASSSRVGVGDLGTQYF. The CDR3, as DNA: TGTGCCAGCAGCTCGAGAGTGGGGGTAGGGGATCTAGGTACGCAGTATTTT. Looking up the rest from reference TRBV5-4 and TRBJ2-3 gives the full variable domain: ETGVTQSPTHLIKTRGQQVTLRCSSQSGHNTVSWYQQALGQGPQFIFQYYREEENGRGNFPPRFSGLQFPNYSSELNVNALELDDSALYLCASSSRVGVGDLGTQYFGPGTRLTVL.

CDR3 sequence (DNA): TGTGCCAGTAGTATGGACAGGGGGATCTATGGCTACACCTTC. Translated: CASSMDRGIYGYTF. V gene TRBV19 combines with J gene TRBJ1-2, with 10 bases lining up with TRBD1. The length of the CDR3 is 14 residues. The germline V gene encodes CDR1 LNHDA and CDR2 SQIVND (reference sequence). V trimming: 3 bases; J trimming: 4 bases; junction bases outside the gene matches: 2.

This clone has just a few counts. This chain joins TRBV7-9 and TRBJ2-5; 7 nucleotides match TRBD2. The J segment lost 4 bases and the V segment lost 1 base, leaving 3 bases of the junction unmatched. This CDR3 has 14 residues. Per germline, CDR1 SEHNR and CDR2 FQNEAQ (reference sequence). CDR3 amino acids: CASSLVTSPETQYF. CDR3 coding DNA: TGTGCCAGCAGCTTAGTGACTAGCCCAGAGACCCAGTACTTC.

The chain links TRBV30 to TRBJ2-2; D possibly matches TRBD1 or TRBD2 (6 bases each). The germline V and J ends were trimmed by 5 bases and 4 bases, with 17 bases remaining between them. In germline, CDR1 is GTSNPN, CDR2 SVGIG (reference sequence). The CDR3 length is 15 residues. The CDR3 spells CAWGQRRAITGELFF. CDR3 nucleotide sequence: TGTGCCTGGGGACAGCGGAGGGCAATCACCGGGGAGCTGTTTTTT. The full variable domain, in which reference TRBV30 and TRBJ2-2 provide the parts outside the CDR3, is SQTIHQWPATLVQPVGSPLSLECTVEGTSNPNLYWYRQAAGRGLQLLFYSVGIGQISSEVPQNLSASRPQDRQFILSSKKLLLSDSGFYLCAWGQRRAITGELFFGEGSRLTVL.

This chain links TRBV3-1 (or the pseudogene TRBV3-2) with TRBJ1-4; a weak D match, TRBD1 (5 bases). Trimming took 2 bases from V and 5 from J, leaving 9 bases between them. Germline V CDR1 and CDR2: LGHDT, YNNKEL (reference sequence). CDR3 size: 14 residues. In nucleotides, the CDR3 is TGTGCCAGCAGCCAAAGGACAAGGAATGAAAAACTGTTTTTT. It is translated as CASSQRTRNEKLFF.

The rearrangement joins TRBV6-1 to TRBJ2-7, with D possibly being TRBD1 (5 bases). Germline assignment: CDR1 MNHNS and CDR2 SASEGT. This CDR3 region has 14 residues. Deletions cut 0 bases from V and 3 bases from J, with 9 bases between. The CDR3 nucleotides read TGTGCCAGCAGTGAAGCCAAGGGGCACTACGAGCAGTACTTC. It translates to CASSEAKGHYEQYF.

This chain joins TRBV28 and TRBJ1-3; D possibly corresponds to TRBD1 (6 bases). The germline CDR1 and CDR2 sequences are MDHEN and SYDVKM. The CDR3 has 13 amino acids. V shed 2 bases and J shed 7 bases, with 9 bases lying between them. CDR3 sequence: CASSLTGRNTIYF. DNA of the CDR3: TGTGCCAGCAGTTTAACAGGGAGGAACACCATATATTTT.

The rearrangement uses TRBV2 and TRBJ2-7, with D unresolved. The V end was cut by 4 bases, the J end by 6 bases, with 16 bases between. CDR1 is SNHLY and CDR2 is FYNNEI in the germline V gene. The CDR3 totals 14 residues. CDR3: CASSGWGLISEQYF. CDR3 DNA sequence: TGTGCCAGCAGTGGTTGGGGTTTGATATCCGAGCAGTACTTC.

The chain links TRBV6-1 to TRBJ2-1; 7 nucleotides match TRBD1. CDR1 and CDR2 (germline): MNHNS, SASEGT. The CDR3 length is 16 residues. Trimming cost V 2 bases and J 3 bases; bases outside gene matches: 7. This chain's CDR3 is CASSETGADYYNEQFF. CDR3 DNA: TGTGCCAGCAGTGAAACAGGGGCGGATTACTACAATGAGCAGTTCTTC.

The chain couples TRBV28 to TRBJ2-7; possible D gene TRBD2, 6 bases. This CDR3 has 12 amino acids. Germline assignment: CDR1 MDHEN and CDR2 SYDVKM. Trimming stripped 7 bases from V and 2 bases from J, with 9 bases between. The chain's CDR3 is CASTAGTYEQYF. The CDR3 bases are TGTGCCAGCACCGCGGGGACCTACGAGCAGTACTTC.

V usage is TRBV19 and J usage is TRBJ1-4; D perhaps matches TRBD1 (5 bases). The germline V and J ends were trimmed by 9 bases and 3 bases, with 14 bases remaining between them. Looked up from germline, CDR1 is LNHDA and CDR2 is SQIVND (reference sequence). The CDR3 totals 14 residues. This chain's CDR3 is CASLDLGPNEKLFF. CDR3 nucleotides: TGTGCCAGCCTCGACCTGGGACCTAATGAAAAACTGTTTTTT.

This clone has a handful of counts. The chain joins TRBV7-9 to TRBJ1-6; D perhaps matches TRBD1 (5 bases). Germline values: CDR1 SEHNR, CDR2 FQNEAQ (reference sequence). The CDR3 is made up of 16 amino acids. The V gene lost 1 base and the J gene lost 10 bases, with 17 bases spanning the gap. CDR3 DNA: TGTGCCAGCAGCTTAGGGCAAAACAATGGGGGATCACCCCTCCACTTT. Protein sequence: CASSLGQNNGGSPLHF. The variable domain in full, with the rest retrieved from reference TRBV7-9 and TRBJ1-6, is DTGVSQNPRHKITKRGQNVTFRCDPISEHNRLYWYRQTLGQGPEFLTYFQNEAQLEKSRLLSDRFSAERPKGSFSTLEIQRTEQGDSAMYLCASSLGQNNGGSPLHFGNGTRLTVT.

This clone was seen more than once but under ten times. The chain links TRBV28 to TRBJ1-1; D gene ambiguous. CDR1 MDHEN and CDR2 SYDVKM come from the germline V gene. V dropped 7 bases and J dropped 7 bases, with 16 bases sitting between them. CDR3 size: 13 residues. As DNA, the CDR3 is TGTGCCAGCACCCCCGGGCACTACGGTGAAGCTTTCTTT. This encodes CASTPGHYGEAFF. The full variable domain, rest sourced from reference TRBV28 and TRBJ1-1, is DVKVTQSSRYLVKRTGEKVFLECVQDMDHENMFWYRQDPGLGLRLIYFSYDVKMKEKGDIPEGYSVSREKKERFSLILESASTNQTSMYLCASTPGHYGEAFFGQGTRLTVV.

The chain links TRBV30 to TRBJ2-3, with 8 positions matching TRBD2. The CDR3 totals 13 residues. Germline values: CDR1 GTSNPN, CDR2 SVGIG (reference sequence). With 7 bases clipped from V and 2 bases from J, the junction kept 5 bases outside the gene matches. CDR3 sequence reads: CAYCGGPTDTQYF. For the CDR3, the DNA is TGTGCCTATTGCGGGGGGCCCACAGATACGCAGTATTTT.

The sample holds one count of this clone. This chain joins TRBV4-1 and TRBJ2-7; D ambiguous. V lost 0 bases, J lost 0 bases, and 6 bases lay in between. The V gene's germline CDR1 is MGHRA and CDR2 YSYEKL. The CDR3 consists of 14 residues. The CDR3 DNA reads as TGCGCCAGCAGCCAAGATGGACCCTCCTACGAGCAGTACTTC. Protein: CASSQDGPSYEQYF.

CDR3 region: CASSDTGTEAFF. CDR3 nucleotides: TGTGCCAGCAGCGATACAGGCACTGAAGCTTTCTTT. The rearrangement uses TRBV9 and TRBJ1-1; the D gene is possibly TRBD1 (5 bases). V was pared by 3 bases and J by 4 bases, with 7 bases between. Germline V lookup: CDR1 SGDLS, CDR2 YYNGEE. This CDR3 region has 12 residues.